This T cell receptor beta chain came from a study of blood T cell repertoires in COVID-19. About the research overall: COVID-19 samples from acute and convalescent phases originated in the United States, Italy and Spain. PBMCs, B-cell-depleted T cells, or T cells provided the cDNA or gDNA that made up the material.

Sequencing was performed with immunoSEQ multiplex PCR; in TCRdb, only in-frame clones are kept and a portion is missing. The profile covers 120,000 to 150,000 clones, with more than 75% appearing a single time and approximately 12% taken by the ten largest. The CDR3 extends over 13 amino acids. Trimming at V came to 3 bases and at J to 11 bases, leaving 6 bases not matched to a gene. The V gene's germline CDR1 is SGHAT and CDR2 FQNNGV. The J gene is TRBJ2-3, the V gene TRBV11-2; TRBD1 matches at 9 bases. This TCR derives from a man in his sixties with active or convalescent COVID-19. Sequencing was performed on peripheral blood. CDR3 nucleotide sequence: TGTGCCAGCAGCTTGGGGGACAGGGTAAAGCAGTATTTT. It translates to CASSLGDRVKQYF.